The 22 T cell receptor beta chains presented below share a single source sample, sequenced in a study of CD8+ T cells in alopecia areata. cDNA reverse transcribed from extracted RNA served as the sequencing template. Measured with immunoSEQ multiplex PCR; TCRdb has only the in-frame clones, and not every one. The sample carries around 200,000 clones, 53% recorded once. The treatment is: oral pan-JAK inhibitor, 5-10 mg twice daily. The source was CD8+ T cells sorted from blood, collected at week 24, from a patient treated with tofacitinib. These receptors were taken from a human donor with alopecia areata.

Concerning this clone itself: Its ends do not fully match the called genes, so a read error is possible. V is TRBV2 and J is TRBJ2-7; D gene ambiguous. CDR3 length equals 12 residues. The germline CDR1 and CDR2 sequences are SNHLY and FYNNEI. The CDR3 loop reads CASREGRIEQYF. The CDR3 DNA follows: TGTGCCAGCAGGGAAGGGCGGATCGAGCAGTACTTC. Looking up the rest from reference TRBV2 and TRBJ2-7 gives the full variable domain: EPEVTQTPSHQVTQMGQEVILRCVPISNHLYFYWYRQILGQKVEFLVSFYNNEISEKSEIFDDQFSVERPDGSNFTLKIRSTKLEDSAMYFCASREGRIEQYFGPGTRLTVT.

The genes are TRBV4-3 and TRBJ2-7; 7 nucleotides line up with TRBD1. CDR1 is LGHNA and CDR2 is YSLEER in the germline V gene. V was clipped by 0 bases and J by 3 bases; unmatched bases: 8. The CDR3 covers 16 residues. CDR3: CASSQDWQGEYYEQYF. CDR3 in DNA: TGCGCCAGCAGCCAAGACTGGCAGGGGGAGTACTACGAGCAGTACTTC.

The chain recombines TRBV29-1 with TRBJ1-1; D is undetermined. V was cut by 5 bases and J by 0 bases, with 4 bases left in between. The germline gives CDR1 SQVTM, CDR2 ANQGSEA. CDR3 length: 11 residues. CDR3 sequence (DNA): TGCAGCGTTAACGTGAACACTGAAGCTTTCTTT. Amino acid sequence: CSVNVNTEAFF.

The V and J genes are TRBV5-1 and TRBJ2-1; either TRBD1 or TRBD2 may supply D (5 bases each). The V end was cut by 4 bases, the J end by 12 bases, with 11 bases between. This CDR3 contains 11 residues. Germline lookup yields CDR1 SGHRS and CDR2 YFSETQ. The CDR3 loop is CASSQRDRQFF. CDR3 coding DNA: TGCGCCAGCAGCCAGAGGGACCGGCAGTTCTTC.

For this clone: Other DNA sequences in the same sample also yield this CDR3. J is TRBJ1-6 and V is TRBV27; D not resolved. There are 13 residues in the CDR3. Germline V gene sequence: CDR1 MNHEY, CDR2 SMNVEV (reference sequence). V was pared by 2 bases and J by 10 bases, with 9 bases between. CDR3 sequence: CASSLGYSSPLHF. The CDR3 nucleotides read TGTGCCAGCAGTTTAGGCTATTCGTCACCCCTCCACTTT.

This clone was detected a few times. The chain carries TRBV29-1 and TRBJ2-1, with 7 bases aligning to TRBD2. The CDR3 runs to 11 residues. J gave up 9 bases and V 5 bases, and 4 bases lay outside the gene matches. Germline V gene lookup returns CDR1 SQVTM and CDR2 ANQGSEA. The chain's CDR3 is CSVTAGSEQFF. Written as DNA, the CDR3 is TGCAGCGTTACAGCGGGGTCTGAGCAGTTCTTC.

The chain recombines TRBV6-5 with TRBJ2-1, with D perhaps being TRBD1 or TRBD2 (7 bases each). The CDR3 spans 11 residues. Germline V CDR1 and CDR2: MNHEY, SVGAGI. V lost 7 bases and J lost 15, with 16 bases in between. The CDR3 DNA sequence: TGTGCCAGCACCAGCGGGACAGAATTGTTCTTC. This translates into CASTSGTELFF.

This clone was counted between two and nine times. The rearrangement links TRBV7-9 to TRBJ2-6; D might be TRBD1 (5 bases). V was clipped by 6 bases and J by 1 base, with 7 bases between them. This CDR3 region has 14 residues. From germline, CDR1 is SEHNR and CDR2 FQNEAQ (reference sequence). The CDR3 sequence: CASRPGSGANVLTF. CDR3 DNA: TGTGCCAGCAGGCCAGGGTCTGGGGCCAACGTCCTGACTTTC.

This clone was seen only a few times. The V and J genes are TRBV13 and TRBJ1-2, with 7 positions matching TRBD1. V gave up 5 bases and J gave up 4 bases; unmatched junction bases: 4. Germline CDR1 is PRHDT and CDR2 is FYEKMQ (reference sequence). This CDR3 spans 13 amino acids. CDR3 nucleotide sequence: TGTGCCAGCAGCCCCGGGACAGCCTATGGCTACACCTTC. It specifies CASSPGTAYGYTF.

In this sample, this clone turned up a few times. CDR3 protein: CASSPSWRDTEAFF. The CDR3 DNA reads as TGCGCCAGCAGCCCTTCCTGGAGGGACACTGAAGCTTTCTTT. The rearrangement links TRBV4-3 to TRBJ1-1; no clear D gene. Germline loops: CDR1 LGHNA, CDR2 YSLEER. V lost 4 bases and J 3 bases, leaving 12 bases between the germline ends. The CDR3 has 14 amino acids.

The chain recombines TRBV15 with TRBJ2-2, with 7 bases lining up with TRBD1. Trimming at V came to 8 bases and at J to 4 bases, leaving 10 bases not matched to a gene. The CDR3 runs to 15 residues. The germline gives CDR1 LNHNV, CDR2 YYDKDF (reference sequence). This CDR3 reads CATQPGQVATGELFF. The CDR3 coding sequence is TGTGCCACCCAACCTGGACAGGTCGCCACCGGGGAGCTGTTTTTT. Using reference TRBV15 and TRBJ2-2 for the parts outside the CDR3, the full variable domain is DAMVIQNPRYQVTQFGKPVTLSCSQTLNHNVMYWYQQKSSQAPKLLFHYYDKDFNNEADTPDNFQSRRPNTSFCFLDIRSPGLGDTAMYLCATQPGQVATGELFFGEGSRLTVL.

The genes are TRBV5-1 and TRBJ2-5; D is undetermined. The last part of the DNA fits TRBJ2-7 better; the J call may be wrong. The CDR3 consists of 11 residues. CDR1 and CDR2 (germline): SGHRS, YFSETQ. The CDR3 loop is CASSNDYEQYF. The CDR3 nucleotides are TGCGCCAGCAGCAATGACTACGAGCAGTACTTC.

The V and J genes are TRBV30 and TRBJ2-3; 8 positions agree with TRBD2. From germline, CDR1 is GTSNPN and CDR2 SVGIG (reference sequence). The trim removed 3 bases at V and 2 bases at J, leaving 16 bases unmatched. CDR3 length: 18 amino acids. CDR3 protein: CAWSETNRGGGFTDTQYF. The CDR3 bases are TGTGCCTGGAGCGAAACAAACCGGGGCGGGGGGTTCACAGATACGCAGTATTTT.

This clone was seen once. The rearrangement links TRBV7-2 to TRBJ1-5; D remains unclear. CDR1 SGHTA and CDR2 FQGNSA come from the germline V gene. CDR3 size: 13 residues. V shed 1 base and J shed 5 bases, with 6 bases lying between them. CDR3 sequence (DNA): TGTGCCAGCAGCTTAGAGGGTTATCAGCCCCAGCATTTT. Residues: CASSLEGYQPQHF.

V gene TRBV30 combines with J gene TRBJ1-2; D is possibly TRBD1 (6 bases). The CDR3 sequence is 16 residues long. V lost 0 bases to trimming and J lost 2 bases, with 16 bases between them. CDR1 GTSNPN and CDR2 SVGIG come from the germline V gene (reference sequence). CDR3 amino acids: CAWSVLRAQGNYGYTF. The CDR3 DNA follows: TGTGCCTGGAGTGTACTGCGCGCCCAGGGGAACTATGGCTACACCTTC.

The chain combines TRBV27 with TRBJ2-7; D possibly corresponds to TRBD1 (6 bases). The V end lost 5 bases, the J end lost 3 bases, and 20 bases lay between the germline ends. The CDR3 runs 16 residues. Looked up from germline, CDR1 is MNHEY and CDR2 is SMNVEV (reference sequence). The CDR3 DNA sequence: TGTGCCAGCAGTCCGTCGTCGGGACAAGAACTCTACGAGCAGTACTTC. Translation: CASSPSSGQELYEQYF.

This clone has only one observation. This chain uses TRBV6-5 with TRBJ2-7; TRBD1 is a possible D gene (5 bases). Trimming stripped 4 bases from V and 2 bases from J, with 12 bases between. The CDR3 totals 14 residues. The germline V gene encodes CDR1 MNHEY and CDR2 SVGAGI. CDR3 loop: CASSSMDNPYEQYF. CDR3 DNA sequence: TGTGCCAGCAGTTCAATGGACAACCCCTACGAGCAGTACTTC.

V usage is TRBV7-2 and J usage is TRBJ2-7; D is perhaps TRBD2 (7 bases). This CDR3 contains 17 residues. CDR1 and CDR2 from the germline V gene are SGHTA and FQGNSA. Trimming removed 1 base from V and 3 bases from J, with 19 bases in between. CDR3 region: CASSLESGGVNHYEQYF. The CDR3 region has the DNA TGTGCCAGCAGCTTAGAATCGGGGGGCGTGAATCACTACGAGCAGTACTTC.

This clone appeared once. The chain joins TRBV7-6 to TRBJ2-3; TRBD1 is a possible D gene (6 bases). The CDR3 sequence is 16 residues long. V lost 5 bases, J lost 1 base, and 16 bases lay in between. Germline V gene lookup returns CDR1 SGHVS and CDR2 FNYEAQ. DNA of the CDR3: TGTGCCAGCAGCCGGACAGCCCTAAGCGGCACAGATACGCAGTATTTT. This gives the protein CASSRTALSGTDTQYF. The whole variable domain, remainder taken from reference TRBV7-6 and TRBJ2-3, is GAGVSQSPRYKVTKRGQDVALRCDPISGHVSLYWYRQALGQGPEFLTYFNYEAQQDKSGLPNDRFSAERPEGSISTLTIQRTEQRDSAMYRCASSRTALSGTDTQYFGPGTRLTVL.

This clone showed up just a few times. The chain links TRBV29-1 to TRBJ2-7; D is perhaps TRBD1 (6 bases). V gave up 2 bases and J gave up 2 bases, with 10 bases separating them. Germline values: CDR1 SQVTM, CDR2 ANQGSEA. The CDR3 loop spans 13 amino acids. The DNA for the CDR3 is TGCAGCGTTGAAAGGACAGATACCTACGAGCAGTACTTC. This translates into CSVERTDTYEQYF.

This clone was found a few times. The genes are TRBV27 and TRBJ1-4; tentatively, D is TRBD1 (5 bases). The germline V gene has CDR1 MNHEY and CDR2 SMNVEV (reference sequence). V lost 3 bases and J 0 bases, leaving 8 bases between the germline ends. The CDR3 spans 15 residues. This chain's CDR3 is CASSFFRATNEKLFF. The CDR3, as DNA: TGTGCCAGCAGTTTTTTCAGGGCAACTAATGAAAAACTGTTTTTT.

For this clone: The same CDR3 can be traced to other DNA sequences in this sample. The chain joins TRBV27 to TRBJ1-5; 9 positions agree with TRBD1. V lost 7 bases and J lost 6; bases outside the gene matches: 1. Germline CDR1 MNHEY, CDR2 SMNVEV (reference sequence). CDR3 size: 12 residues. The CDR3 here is CASKTGGQPQHF. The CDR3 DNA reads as TGTGCCAGCAAGACAGGGGGTCAGCCCCAGCATTTT.